The sequence of this TCR beta chain was determined in a study of PD-1 blockade in classical Hodgkin lymphoma (dated by TCRdb to 2020 to 2021). A note on the overall study: Nivolumab dosing was 3 mg/kg intravenously every 2 weeks, continuing until either disease progression or unacceptable toxicity. A peripheral blood immune signature of response to PD-1 blockade in classical Hodgkin lymphoma was defined using TCR beta sequencing and CyTOF. What the authors observed across the whole study: A significant rise by C4D1 was seen in CD4+ but not CD8+ TCR diversity (p=0.0027 vs p=0.16), with the rise being most apparent in complete responders (p=0.02). Patients starting nivolumab less than 1 year after ASCT had lower diversity and were excluded from later analyses to avoid confounding by immune reconstitution. Only a single clinical trial cohort was studied, and what caused the repertoire differences, possibly disease activity or prior therapy, remained undefined. Newly diagnosed patients were reported to have lower baseline TCR diversity than healthy donors, and relapsed/refractory patients were reported to have lower baseline TCR diversity still. Among trial patients, those achieving complete response had baseline diversity similar to that of newly diagnosed patients, while diversity was significantly lower in partial responders and progressors.

Genomic DNA was isolated using the Qiagen DNeasy kit from unsorted PBMCs as well as from negatively selected CD4+ and CD8+ fractions. TCR beta CDR3 regions were amplified by immunoSEQ multiplex PCR using primers annealing to V and J segments. A synthetic immune receptor repertoire was used to minimize amplification bias, and remaining bias was computationally removed after sequencing. The study's own analysis went as follows. Repertoire diversity was quantified as the Shannon entropy index using custom Python scripts. Unsorted, CD4+ and CD8+ repertoires were examined separately, except in combined analyses, for which CD4+ and CD8+ sequences were merged in silico. A clone was considered expanded if an increase in frequency of at least 2-fold after treatment relative to C1D1 was found, and a pseudocount of 0.5 was applied to clones undetected at baseline. Clones with 0 or 1 copy at C1D1 were defined as singleton clones, while clones with 2 or more copies were defined as non-singleton clones. Clones expanded in unsorted samples were annotated as CD4+, CD8+ or unknown by matching protein sequences in sorted samples from the same patient. Wilcoxon tests were applied to paired samples to test diversity changes from C1D1 to C4D1. Not all clones reach the TCRdb copy of this immuneACCESS table, which keeps in-frame sequences only. Checked studies attribute under half of the gap to unresolved V genes and leave the rest unexplained. The V and J calls and clone size are taken from that table; D and trimming were inferred from the DNA. The sample table shows fewer than 70,000 clones, and around 90% are seen once. The ten largest make up less than 6.5% of the sample.

The V and J ends are trimmed by 2 bases and 2 bases, leaving 11 bases between them. From the cysteine up to the phenylalanine, the CDR3 has a length of 14 residues. Only CDR3 DNA remains: 42 bases, in frame from the first base. From a lookup of the germline V gene, CDR1 and CDR2 are SQVTM and ANQGSEA. The sample's time point label, decoded: cycle 2 day 1 (C2D1) of nivolumab. Relapse after autologous stem cell transplantation had occurred in all trial patients, and cohorts A, B and C were distinguished by prior brentuximab vedotin exposure. The trial cohort comprised some 60 patients with relapsed/refractory classical Hodgkin lymphoma whose best overall responses were complete response, partial response or progressive disease. Single-agent nivolumab was administered to trial patients in the multi-cohort phase II CheckMate 205 trial. An independent review committee assessed best overall response using the 2007 International Working Group response criteria. PBMCs from the trial were collected at three points: immediately before nivolumab initiation (C1D1), and during therapy at cycle 2 day 1 and cycle 4 day 1. Peripheral blood was collected in 8 mL Vacutainer Cell Preparation Tubes, from which PBMCs were isolated by centrifugation and then cryopreserved.

Comments on this clone: Its antigen remains unidentified. No quality values exist for individual bases; no much larger clone is one base distant.

This TCR was recovered from a human donor with classical Hodgkin lymphoma. The material was peripheral blood mononuclear cells (PBMCs), obtained before the second cycle of nivolumab. This chain is built from TRBV29-1 and TRBJ2-3, with no reliable assignment of the D segment. CDR3 reads: CSVERLGHTDTQYF. In nucleotides, the sequence is TGCAGCGTTGAACGCTTGGGCCACACAGATACGCAGTATTTT.